The rows below give T cell receptor beta chains drawn from one sample of a study of human T cells and chemical hapten exposure. MiXCR was run by TCRdb on the RACE reads, yielding one entry per CDR3 protein. This table has 250,000 or so distinct CDR3 sequences, roughly 8% appearing once. This material consisted of whole blood, taken in connection with sensitization to the hapten diphenylcyclopropenone (DPC). These receptors were taken from a man aged 18 to 30 with alopecia areata. Some clones in this sample may be carry-over from other donors' samples. Each CDR3 is given with its conserved first and last residue.

TRBV7-9	TRBJ2-5	16	CASSTNAGGPQETQYF
TRBV5-6	TRBJ2-7	15	CASSRGSVRVYEQYF
TRBV3-1	TRBJ1-1	15	CASSQEKGIFTEAFF
TRBV6-2/TRBV6-3	TRBJ1-1	16	CASSYRLRQGATEAFF
TRBV29-1	TRBJ2-5	12	CSGLASPETQYF
TRBV20-1	TRBJ2-5	13	CSANRGRRETQYF
TRBV29-1	TRBJ1-1	12	CSVGPGYTEAFF
TRBV7-2	TRBJ2-3	16	CASSTKAGGASDTQYF
TRBV7-2	TRBJ2-1	17	CASSSHPPGLAMNEQFF
TRBV4-1	TRBJ2-5	15	CASSQFQGWFETQYF
TRBV7-6	TRBJ1-3	14	CAVSRGVPGNTIYF
TRBV12-3/TRBV12-4	TRBJ2-6	15	CASSSGAAGANVLTF
TRBV28	TRBJ1-1	13	CASRNTANTEAFF
TRBV20-1	TRBJ1-5	15	CSASLRDRNLRPQHF
TRBV5-1	TRBJ2-5	16	CASSRELAGGQETQYF
TRBV7-2	TRBJ1-2	15	CASMHLIRDFYGYTF
TRBV7-3	TRBJ1-1	15	CASSSMTGGTTEAFF
TRBV28	TRBJ1-1	13	CASTGGANTEAFF
TRBV7-6	TRBJ2-3	15	CASSPGTGITDTQYF
TRBV2	TRBJ1-4	13	CASSEQGSEKLFF
TRBV6-2/TRBV6-3	TRBJ2-2	15	CASSYSRPNTGELFF
TRBV4-2	TRBJ2-7	13	CASSQEQMWEQYF
TRBV6-5	TRBJ1-3	15	CASRRQGTSGNTIYF
TRBV7-8	TRBJ1-1	16	CASSKEAGTRGTEAFF
TRBV28	TRBJ1-4	17	CASSFTDRGLTNEKLFF
TRBV9	TRBJ2-3	16	CASSVSPMGAADTQYF
TRBV7-6	TRBJ1-5	15	CASSLGTDSNQPQHF
TRBV29-1	TRBJ1-1	13	CSGGQPTGTEAFF
TRBV7-9	TRBJ1-4	16	CASSIGTAATNEKLFF
TRBV20-1	TRBJ1-2	15	CSARGGPLANYGYTF
TRBV10-3	TRBJ1-5	14	CAISETGNNQPQHF
TRBV5-1	TRBJ2-3	17	CASSLWTSGVGGDTQYF
TRBV6-2/TRBV6-3	TRBJ2-5	17	CASSHFNAGGQKETQYF
TRBV19	TRBJ2-1	14	CASSIERGFNEQFF
TRBV7-9	TRBJ1-1	15	CASSYHEMGNTEAFF
TRBV20-1	TRBJ2-2	15	CSASRAQTNTGELFF
TRBV5-5	TRBJ1-1	14	CASNYGTENTEAFF
TRBV6-2/TRBV6-3	TRBJ2-7	15	CASTPLAGNNYEQYF
TRBV7-6	TRBJ2-2	16	CASSLARWAHTGELFF
TRBV20-1	TRBJ2-1	15	CSARDVWGSYNEQFF
TRBV11-2	TRBJ1-1	15	CASSLEVGGLTEAFF
TRBV18	TRBJ1-5	14	CASSPQTGNQPQHF
TRBV27	TRBJ2-7	13	CASGASPSYEQYF
TRBV5-1	TRBJ2-1	15	CASSLLRGSYNEQFF
TRBV12-3/TRBV12-4	TRBJ1-6	15	CASILAGVSGSPLHF
TRBV29-1	TRBJ2-1	12	CSPRGAYNEQFF
TRBV28	TRBJ2-3	13	CASSLGPADTQYF
TRBV4-1	TRBJ2-7	14	CASSSRAGGYEQYF
TRBV7-3	TRBJ2-2	15	CASSHGTGHTGELFF
TRBV19	TRBJ2-1	16	CASMGLAGGLNNEQFF